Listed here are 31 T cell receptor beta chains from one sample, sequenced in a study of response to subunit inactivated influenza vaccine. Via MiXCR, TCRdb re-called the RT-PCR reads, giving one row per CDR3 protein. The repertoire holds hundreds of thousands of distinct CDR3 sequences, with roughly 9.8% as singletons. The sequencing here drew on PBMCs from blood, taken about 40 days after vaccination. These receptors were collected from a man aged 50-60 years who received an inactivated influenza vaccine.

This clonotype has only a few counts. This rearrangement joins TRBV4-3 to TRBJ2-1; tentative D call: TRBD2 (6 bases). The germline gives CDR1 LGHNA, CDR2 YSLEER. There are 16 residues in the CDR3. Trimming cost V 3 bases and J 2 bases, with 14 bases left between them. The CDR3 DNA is TGCGCCAGCAGCCATAGGACGGGAGCTCCCTACAATGAGCAGTTCTTC. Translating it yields CASSHRTGAPYNEQFF.

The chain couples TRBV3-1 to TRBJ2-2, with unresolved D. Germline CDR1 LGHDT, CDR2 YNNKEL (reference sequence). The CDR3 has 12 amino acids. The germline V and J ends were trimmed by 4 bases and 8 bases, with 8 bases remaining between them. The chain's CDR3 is CASSPLGGELFF. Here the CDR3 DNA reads TGTGCCAGCAGCCCTCTAGGGGGGGAGCTGTTTTTT.

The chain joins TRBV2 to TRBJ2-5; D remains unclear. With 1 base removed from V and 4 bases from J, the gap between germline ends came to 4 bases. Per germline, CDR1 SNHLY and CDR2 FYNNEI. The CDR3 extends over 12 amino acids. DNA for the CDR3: TGTGCCAGCAGTGAAGAGGCAGAGACCCAGTACTTC. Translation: CASSEEAETQYF.

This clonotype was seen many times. Written as DNA, the CDR3 is TGTGCCAGCAGCTTCAGTCAGGGGAACAACGAGCAGTACTTC. It translates to CASSFSQGNNEQYF. The chain has TRBV5-5 and TRBJ2-7, with a tentative D call TRBD1 (6 bases). The CDR3 length is 14 residues. Germline V gives CDR1 SGHKS, CDR2 YYEKEE (reference sequence). Trimming removed 2 bases at V and 5 bases at J, with 14 bases between.

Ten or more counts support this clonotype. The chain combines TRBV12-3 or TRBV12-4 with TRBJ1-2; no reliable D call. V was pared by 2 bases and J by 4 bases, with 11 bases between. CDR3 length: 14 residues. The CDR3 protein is CASSLKAGGYGYTF. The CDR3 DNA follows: TGTGCCAGCAGTTTAAAGGCTGGAGGCTATGGCTACACCTTC.

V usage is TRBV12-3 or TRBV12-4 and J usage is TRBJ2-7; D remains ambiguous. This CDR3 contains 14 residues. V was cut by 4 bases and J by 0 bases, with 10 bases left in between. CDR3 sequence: CASSSWTDSYEQYF. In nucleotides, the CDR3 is TGTGCCAGCAGTTCCTGGACCGACTCCTACGAGCAGTACTTC.

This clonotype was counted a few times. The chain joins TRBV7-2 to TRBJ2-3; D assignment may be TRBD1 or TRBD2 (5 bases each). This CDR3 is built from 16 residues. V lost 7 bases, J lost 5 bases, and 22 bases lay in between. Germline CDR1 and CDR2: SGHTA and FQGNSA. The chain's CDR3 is CASKTHPGTSGDTQYF. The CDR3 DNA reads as TGTGCCAGCAAAACCCACCCCGGGACGTCAGGAGATACGCAGTATTTT.

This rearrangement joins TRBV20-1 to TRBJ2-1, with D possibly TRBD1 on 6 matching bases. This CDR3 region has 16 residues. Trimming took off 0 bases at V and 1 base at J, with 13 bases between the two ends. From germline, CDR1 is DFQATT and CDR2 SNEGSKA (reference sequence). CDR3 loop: CSARDAGTLSYNEQFF. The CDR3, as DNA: TGCAGTGCTAGAGACGCCGGGACACTATCCTACAATGAGCAGTTCTTC.

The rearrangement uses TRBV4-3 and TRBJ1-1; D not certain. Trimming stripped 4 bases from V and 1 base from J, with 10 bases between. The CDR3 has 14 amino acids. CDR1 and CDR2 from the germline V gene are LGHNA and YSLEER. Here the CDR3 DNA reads TGCGCCAGCAGCCTACAACTTGAGAACACTGAAGCTTTCTTT. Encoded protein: CASSLQLENTEAFF.

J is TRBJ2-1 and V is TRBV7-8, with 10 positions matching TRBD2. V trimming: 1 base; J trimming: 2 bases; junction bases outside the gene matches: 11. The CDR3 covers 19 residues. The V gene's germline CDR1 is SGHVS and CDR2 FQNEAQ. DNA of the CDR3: TGTGCCAGCAGCTTAGAAAGCGTAATAGCGGGGGGTCCCTACAATGAGCAGTTCTTC. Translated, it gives CASSLESVIAGGPYNEQFF.

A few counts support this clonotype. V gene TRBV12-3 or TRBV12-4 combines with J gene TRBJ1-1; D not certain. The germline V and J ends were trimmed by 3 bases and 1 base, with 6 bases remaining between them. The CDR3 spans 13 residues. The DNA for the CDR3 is TGTGCCAGCAGTTTCGAAGGGAACACTGAAGCTTTCTTT. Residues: CASSFEGNTEAFF.

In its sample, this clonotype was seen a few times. In DNA, the CDR3 is TGTGCCAGCAGACTGACTAGCGGGAAAGAGACCCAGTACTTC. Encoded protein: CASRLTSGKETQYF. The chain is built from TRBV12-3 or TRBV12-4 and TRBJ2-5; 11 nucleotides align to TRBD2. Trimming removed 6 bases from V and 3 bases from J; junction bases left unmatched: 3. CDR3 length: 14 residues.

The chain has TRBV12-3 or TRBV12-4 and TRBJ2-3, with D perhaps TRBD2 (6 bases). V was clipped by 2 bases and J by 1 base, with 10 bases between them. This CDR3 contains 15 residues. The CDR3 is CASSLNGGGTDTQYF. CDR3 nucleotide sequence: TGTGCCAGCAGTTTAAACGGCGGGGGCACAGATACGCAGTATTTT.

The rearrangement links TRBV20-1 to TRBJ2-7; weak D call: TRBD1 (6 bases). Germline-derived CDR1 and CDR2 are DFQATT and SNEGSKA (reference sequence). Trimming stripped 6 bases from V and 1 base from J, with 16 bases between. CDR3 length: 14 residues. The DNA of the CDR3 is TGCAGTGCCGCACAGGGCAGCCGATCCTACGAGCAGTACTTC. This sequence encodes CSAAQGSRSYEQYF.

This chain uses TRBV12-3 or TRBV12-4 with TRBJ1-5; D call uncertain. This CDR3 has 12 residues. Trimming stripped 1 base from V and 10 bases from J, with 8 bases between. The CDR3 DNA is TGTGCCAGCAGTTTAGGGTTGGTCCCCCAGCATTTT. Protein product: CASSLGLVPQHF.

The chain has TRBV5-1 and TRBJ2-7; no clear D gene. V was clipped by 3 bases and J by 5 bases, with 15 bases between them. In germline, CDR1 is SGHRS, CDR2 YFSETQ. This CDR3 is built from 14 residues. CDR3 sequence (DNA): TGCGCCAGCAGCTACGAAAGGGTGGCCCACGAGCAGTACTTC. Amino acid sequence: CASSYERVAHEQYF.

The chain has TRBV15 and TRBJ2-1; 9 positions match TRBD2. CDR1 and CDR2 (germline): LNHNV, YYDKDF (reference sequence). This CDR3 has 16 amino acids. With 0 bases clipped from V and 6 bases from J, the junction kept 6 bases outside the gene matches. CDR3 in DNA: TGTGCCACCAGCAGAGATCCCGTGACTAGCGGCAATGAGCAGTTCTTC. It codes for CATSRDPVTSGNEQFF. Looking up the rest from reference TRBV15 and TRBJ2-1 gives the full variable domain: DAMVIQNPRYQVTQFGKPVTLSCSQTLNHNVMYWYQQKSSQAPKLLFHYYDKDFNNEADTPDNFQSRRPNTSFCFLDIRSPGLGDTAMYLCATSRDPVTSGNEQFFGPGTRLTVL.

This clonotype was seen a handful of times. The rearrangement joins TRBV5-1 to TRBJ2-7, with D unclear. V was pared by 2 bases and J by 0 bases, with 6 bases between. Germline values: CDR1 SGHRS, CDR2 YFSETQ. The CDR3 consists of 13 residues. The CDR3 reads CASSFRPSYEQYF. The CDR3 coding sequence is TGCGCCAGCAGCTTCAGACCCTCCTACGAGCAGTACTTC.

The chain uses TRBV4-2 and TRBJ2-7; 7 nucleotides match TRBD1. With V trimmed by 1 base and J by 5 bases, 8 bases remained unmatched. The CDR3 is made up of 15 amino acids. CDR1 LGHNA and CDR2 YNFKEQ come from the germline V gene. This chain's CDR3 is CASSQGVGGFDEQYF. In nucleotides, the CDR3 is TGTGCCAGCAGCCAAGGTGTAGGGGGCTTCGACGAGCAGTACTTC.

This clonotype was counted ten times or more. The CDR3 is CASSLASIYEQYF. CDR3 bases: TGCGCCAGCAGCTTGGCGTCTATCTACGAGCAGTACTTC. This rearrangement joins TRBV5-1 to TRBJ2-7; no definite D call. V dropped 0 bases and J dropped 3 bases, with 7 bases sitting between them. This CDR3 has 13 amino acids. Per the germline V gene, CDR1 is SGHRS and CDR2 is YFSETQ.

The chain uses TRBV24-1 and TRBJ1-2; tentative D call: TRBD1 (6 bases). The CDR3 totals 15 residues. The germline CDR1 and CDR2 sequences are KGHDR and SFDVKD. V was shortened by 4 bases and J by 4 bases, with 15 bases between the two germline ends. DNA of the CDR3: TGTGCCACCAGTGAGGGACAAGCACAGTTCTATGGCTACACCTTC. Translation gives CATSEGQAQFYGYTF.

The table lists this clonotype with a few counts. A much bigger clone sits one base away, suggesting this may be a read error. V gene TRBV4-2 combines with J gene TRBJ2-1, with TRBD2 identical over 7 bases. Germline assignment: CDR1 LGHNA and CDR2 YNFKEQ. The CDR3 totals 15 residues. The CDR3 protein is CASSRPGGSYDEQFF. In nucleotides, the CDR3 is TGTGCCAGCAGCCGACCCGGGGGGAGCTACGATGAGCAGTTCTTC.

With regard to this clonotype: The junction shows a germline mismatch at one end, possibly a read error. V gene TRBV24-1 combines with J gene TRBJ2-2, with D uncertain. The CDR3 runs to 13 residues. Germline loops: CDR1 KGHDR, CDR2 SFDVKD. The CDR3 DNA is TGTGCCCCCAGGAGACAAAACACCGGGGAGCTGTTTTTT. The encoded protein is CAPRRQNTGELFF.

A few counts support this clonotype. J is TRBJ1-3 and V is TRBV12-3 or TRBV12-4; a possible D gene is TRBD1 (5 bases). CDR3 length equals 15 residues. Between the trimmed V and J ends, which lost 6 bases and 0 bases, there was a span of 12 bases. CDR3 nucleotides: TGTGCCAGCAGAGGGACGTTCTACTCTGGAAACACCATATATTTT. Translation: CASRGTFYSGNTIYF.

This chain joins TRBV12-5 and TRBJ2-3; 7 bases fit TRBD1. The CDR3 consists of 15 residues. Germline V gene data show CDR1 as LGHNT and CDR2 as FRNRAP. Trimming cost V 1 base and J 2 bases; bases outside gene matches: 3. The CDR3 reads CASGLGDSPTDTQYF. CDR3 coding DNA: TGTGCTAGTGGTTTGGGGGACAGCCCCACAGATACGCAGTATTTT.

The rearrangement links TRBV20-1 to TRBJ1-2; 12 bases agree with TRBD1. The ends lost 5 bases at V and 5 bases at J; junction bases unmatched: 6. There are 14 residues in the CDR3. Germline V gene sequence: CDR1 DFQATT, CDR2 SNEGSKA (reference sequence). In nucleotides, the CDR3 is TGCAGTGCTGGGGACAGGGGGCCAGATTATGGCTACACCTTC. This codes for CSAGDRGPDYGYTF.

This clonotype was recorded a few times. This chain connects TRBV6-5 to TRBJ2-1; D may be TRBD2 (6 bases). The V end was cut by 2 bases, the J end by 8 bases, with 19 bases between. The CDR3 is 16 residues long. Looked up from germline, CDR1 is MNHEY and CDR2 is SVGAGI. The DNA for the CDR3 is TGTGCCAGCAGTTACCTTACCGGTGGAGGGCGGCATGAGCAGTTCTTC. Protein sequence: CASSYLTGGGRHEQFF.

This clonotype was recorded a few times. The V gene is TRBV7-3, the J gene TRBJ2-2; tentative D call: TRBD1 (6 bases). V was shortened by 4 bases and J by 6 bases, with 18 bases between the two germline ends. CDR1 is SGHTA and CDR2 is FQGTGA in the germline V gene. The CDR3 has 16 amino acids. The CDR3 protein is CASSSHPDRGSGELFF. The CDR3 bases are TGTGCCAGCAGCTCACACCCCGATAGGGGGTCCGGGGAGCTGTTTTTT.

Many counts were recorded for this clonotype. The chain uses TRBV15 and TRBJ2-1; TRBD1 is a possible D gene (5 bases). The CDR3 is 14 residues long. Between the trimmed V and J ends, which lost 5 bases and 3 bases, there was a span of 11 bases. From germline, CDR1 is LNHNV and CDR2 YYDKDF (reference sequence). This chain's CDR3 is CATSGRAVYNEQFF. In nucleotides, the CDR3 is TGTGCCACCAGCGGCAGGGCGGTCTACAATGAGCAGTTCTTC.

CDR3 DNA: TGTGCCAGCAGTCCGATAAGGCTAGCGTCCAATGAGCAGTTCTTC. Translated: CASSPIRLASNEQFF. This chain joins TRBV5-6 and TRBJ2-1; possibly TRBD2 for D (6 bases). V was cut by 5 bases and J by 6 bases, with 18 bases left in between. The CDR3 loop spans 15 amino acids. The germline CDR1 and CDR2 sequences are SGHDT and YYEEEE.

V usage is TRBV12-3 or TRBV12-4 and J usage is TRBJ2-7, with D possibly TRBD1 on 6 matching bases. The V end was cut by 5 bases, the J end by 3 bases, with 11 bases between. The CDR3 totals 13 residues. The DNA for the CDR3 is TGTGCCAGCAGTGCCACAGGGAACTACGAGCAGTACTTC. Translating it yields CASSATGNYEQYF.